This TCR beta chain came from a study of blood T cell repertoires in COVID-19. Germline V lookup: CDR1 MNHEY, CDR2 SVGAGI. J was trimmed by 5 bases and V by 7 bases; bases with no gene match: 6. The CDR3 contains 14 residues. Here immunoSEQ multiplex PCR was the method, and the copy in TCRdb shows in-frame clones only, minus some. The table has more than 150,000 clones, roughly 90% seen once. The V gene is TRBV6-5, the J gene TRBJ1-5; 9 bases match TRBD1. Sequenced sample: peripheral blood. The TCR originated in a man between 70 and 80 years old with active or convalescent COVID-19. This CDR3 reads CASTSDRGYQPQHF. CDR3 DNA sequence: TGTGCCAGCACTTCGGACAGGGGATATCAGCCCCAGCATTTT.